This TCR beta chain is from a study of blood T cells in healthy people across ages. V dropped 7 bases and J dropped 2 bases, with 24 bases sitting between them. The CDR3 has 17 residues. Germline CDR1 is DFQATT and CDR2 is SNEGSKA (reference sequence). The use of a sample-barcoded 5' primer and a J-beta primer mix characterized a second PCR of about 7 to 12 cycles. MiXCR was run by TCRdb on the 5' RACE reads, yielding one entry per CDR3 protein. The data contain about 900,000 distinct CDR3 sequences, around 46% of them seen just once; the ten biggest clones take up about an eighth. The gene calls are TRBV20-1 and TRBJ1-5; tentative D call: TRBD1 (6 bases). The receptor was isolated from a man between 25 and 39 years old in good health. Sequencing was carried out using blood. CDR3 region: CSVSGGTSTSRNQPQHF. Written as DNA, the CDR3 is TGCAGTGTATCGGGTGGGACATCCACTTCTCGCAATCAGCCCCAGCATTTT.